This T cell receptor beta chain was obtained from a study of T cells in localized non-small cell lung cancer. This table comes from immunoSEQ multiplex PCR, and its TCRdb copy is limited to in-frame clones, with some not included. The repertoire holds tens of thousands of clones, with about 83% as singletons. As concerns this clone: As yet, its antigen is unknown.

Study-wide points: Those with higher blood T cell density had longer overall survival. One tumor region alone was sequenced, and heterogeneity therefore remains possible. A median of around 57 clones ranked among the top 100 in tumor appeared in adjacent lung. Uninvolved adjacent lung showed higher T cell clonality than tumor.

The TCR comes from a man aged 35-75 years with stage I lung adenocarcinoma. Sequencing was performed on peripheral blood, taken before any cancer treatment.

CDR3 sequence (DNA): TGCGCCAGCAGCTTCGTACCCGCGGTGGGGGGGCTTAATGAAGCTTTCTTT. Translation gives CASSFVPAVGGLNEAFF. V usage is TRBV5-1 and J usage is TRBJ1-1, with D possibly being TRBD1 (6 bases). With 2 bases removed from V and 7 bases from J, the gap between germline ends came to 24 bases. CDR1 and CDR2 from the germline V gene are SGHRS and YFSETQ. The CDR3 is made up of 17 amino acids. Drawing the rest from reference TRBV5-1 and TRBJ1-1, the complete variable domain is KAGVTQTPRYLIKTRGQQVTLSCSPISGHRSVSWYQQTPGQGLQFLFEYFSETQRNKGNFPGRFSGRQFSNSRSEMNVSTLELGDSALYLCASSFVPAVGGLNEAFFGQGTRLTVV.